This entry features one T cell receptor (beta chain) sequence. Clinical history as reported by participants underpinned cohort assignment. Here immunoSEQ multiplex PCR was the method, and the copy in TCRdb shows in-frame clones only, minus some. This sample has about 140,000 clones, with around four fifths found just once. V was shortened by 4 bases and J by 4 bases, with 12 bases between the two germline ends. The CDR3 contains 14 residues. In germline, CDR1 is SGHKS, CDR2 YYEKEE (reference sequence). The entry originates in a study of blood T cell repertoires in COVID-19. For the study at large: Sources were T cells, B-cell-depleted T cells, or PBMCs; the material itself was cDNA or gDNA.

Sequencing was done on a sample of PBMCs or T cells enriched from blood (not recorded which). The chain has TRBV5-5 and TRBJ2-1; D gene unclear. This receptor was identified in a middle-aged woman who had recovered from COVID-19. The CDR3: CASSITAPYNEQFF. CDR3 nucleotides: TGTGCCAGCAGCATCACTGCCCCTTACAATGAGCAGTTCTTC.